A single sample is the source of the 28 T cell receptor beta chains below, sequenced in a study of CD8 T cells in Susac syndrome. RNA amounts of about 0.5 to 1 ug underwent reverse transcription with random hexamers. Via MiXCR, TCRdb re-called the immunoSEQ multiplex PCR reads, giving one row per CDR3 protein. The sample lists approximately 280,000 distinct CDR3 sequences, approximately 85% occurring once. The sequenced material came from CD8+ T cells from PBMCs. The receptors originated from a human donor with multiple sclerosis.

This chain links TRBV30 with TRBJ2-3; D is ambiguous. Germline CDR1 GTSNPN, CDR2 SVGIG (reference sequence). The ends were cut back, 0 bases at V and 2 bases at J, with 9 bases in the middle. The CDR3 consists of 14 residues. CDR3 sequence: CAWSVRGHTDTQYF. The CDR3, as DNA: TGTGCCTGGAGTGTACGTGGCCACACAGATACGCAGTATTTT.

The sample holds one count of this clonotype. The rearrangement links TRBV6-5 to TRBJ1-2, with TRBD1 matching 9 bases. Trimming took 6 bases from V and 8 from J; bases not matched to a gene: 7. The germline gives CDR1 MNHEY, CDR2 SVGAGI. The CDR3 consists of 13 residues. The DNA for the CDR3 is TGTGCCAGCAGACCCGGACAGGGGAAAGGCTACACCTTC. This translates into CASRPGQGKGYTF.

The CDR3 reads CASSFATPSLGQFF. The CDR3, as DNA: TGTGCCAGCAGCTTTGCGACCCCCTCACTCGGGCAGTTCTTC. The chain uses TRBV7-9 and TRBJ2-1; D gene uncertain. CDR1 and CDR2 (germline): SEHNR, FQNEAQ (reference sequence). V gave up 3 bases and J gave up 12 bases, with 18 bases separating them. The CDR3 contains 14 residues.

The J gene is TRBJ2-3, the V gene TRBV9; tentatively, D is TRBD2 (6 bases). Deletions cut 2 bases from V and 2 bases from J, with 12 bases between. The CDR3 totals 15 residues. CDR1 and CDR2 from the germline V gene are SGDLS and YYNGEE. The CDR3 loop reads CASSVSAGTTDTQYF. The DNA for the CDR3 is TGTGCCAGCAGCGTTTCCGCGGGAACCACAGATACGCAGTATTTT. Filled out from reference TRBV9 and TRBJ2-3, the complete variable domain reads DSGVTQTPKHLITATGQRVTLRCSPRSGDLSVYWYQQSLDQGLQFLIQYYNGEERAKGNILERFSAQQFPDLHSELNLSSLELGDSALYFCASSVSAGTTDTQYFGPGTRLTVL.

V usage is TRBV6-4 and J usage is TRBJ2-1; 7 nucleotides agree with TRBD2. The V gene end was trimmed by 3 bases and the J gene end by 0 bases; junction bases not matched to a gene: 2. Germline V gives CDR1 MRHNA, CDR2 SNTAGT. The CDR3 consists of 15 residues. The CDR3, as DNA: TGTGCCAGCAGTGAAAGCGGGAACTCCTACAATGAGCAGTTCTTC. It codes for CASSESGNSYNEQFF.

The rearrangement links TRBV24-1 to TRBJ2-2, with D possibly being TRBD1 (5 bases). Germline loops: CDR1 KGHDR, CDR2 SFDVKD. This CDR3 spans 20 amino acids. Deletions cut 4 bases from V and 4 bases from J, with 27 bases between. CDR3 amino acids: CATSDRGHRSVGWGTGELFF. In DNA form, the CDR3 reads TGTGCCACCAGTGACCGCGGACACAGGAGTGTGGGTTGGGGCACCGGGGAGCTGTTTTTT.

V gene TRBV30 combines with J gene TRBJ2-7; 8 nucleotides align to TRBD2. V lost 2 bases, J lost 2 bases, and 2 bases stayed unmatched. Germline CDR1 is GTSNPN and CDR2 is SVGIG (reference sequence). This CDR3 is 13 amino acids long. The CDR3, as DNA: TGTGCCTGGAGTCCCGGGGGGGCCTACGAGCAGTACTTC. Its protein is CAWSPGGAYEQYF.

This chain connects TRBV29-1 to TRBJ1-2; no reliable D call. Between the trimmed V and J ends, which lost 1 base and 1 base, there was a span of 16 bases. The CDR3 consists of 16 residues. The germline CDR1 and CDR2 sequences are SQVTM and ANQGSEA. CDR3 DNA: TGCAGCGTTGAAGGGGGTGGCCGGCATAATAACTATGGCTACACCTTC. This sequence encodes CSVEGGGRHNNYGYTF.

The chain recombines TRBV27 with TRBJ2-7, with unresolved D. The V end lost 1 base, the J end lost 3 bases, and 7 bases lay between the germline ends. CDR3 length: 13 amino acids. Germline V gene data show CDR1 as MNHEY and CDR2 as SMNVEV (reference sequence). The CDR3 DNA follows: TGTGCCAGCAGTTTATACCGTAGCTACGAGCAGTACTTC. It is translated as CASSLYRSYEQYF.

In this sample, this clonotype turned up a few times. The chain is built from TRBV27 and TRBJ2-7, with D possibly being TRBD2 (7 bases). V was trimmed by 10 bases and J by 2 bases, leaving 21 bases between them. Germline V gene lookup returns CDR1 MNHEY and CDR2 SMNVEV (reference sequence). This CDR3 has 15 amino acids. CDR3 in amino acids: CAIGGGGPTPYEQYF. The CDR3 bases are TGTGCCATCGGAGGGGGGGGGCCCACACCCTACGAGCAGTACTTC.

This clonotype was seen a few times. The J gene is TRBJ2-2, the V gene TRBV29-1; no reliable D call. Between the trimmed V and J ends, which lost 4 bases and 1 base, there was a span of 10 bases. The CDR3 has 14 amino acids. CDR1 is SQVTM and CDR2 is ANQGSEA in the germline V gene. CDR3 DNA: TGCAGCGTTGCAGGCGGTTTGAACACCGGGGAGCTGTTTTTT. Protein: CSVAGGLNTGELFF.

The genes are TRBV3-1 and TRBJ2-5; 10 bases fit TRBD2. The CDR3 covers 15 residues. The V and J ends lost 4 bases and 2 bases, in that order; junction bases with no gene match: 4. The germline V gene encodes CDR1 LGHDT and CDR2 YNNKEL (reference sequence). The CDR3 DNA follows: TGTGCCAGCAGCCCTGGACTAGCGGCACAAGAGACCCAGTACTTC. This sequence encodes CASSPGLAAQETQYF.

The genes are TRBV11-2 and TRBJ2-1; D not resolved. CDR1 and CDR2 (germline): SGHAT, FQNNGV. The CDR3 sequence is 10 residues long. The ends were cut back, 3 bases at V and 9 bases at J, with 3 bases in the middle. CDR3 sequence: CASSFSEQFF. CDR3 nucleotide sequence: TGTGCCAGCAGCTTTAGTGAGCAGTTCTTC.

The chain is built from TRBV11-3 and TRBJ2-1; TRBD2 matches at 9 bases. The CDR3 has 15 amino acids. The V and J ends lost 1 base and 10 bases, in that order; junction bases with no gene match: 8. The V gene's germline CDR1 is SGHNT and CDR2 YENEEA. The CDR3: CASSLVAGGPSEQFF. The DNA of the CDR3 is TGTGCCAGCAGCTTAGTGGCGGGAGGGCCATCCGAGCAGTTCTTC. The variable domain in full, completed from reference TRBV11-3 and TRBJ2-1, reads EAGVVQSPRYKIIEKKQPVAFWCNPISGHNTLYWYLQNLGQGPELLIRYENEEAVDDSQLPKDRFSAERLKGVDSTLKIQPAELGDSAVYLCASSLVAGGPSEQFFGPGTRLTVL.

This CDR3 reads CASSPQGWGETF. CDR3 bases: TGTGCCAGCAGCCCCCAGGGGTGGGGAGAGACCTTC. The V gene is TRBV7-9, the J gene TRBJ1-2, with D possibly matching TRBD1 (6 bases). Between the trimmed V and J ends, which lost 5 bases and 14 bases, there was a span of 18 bases. Germline V gene data show CDR1 as SEHNR and CDR2 as FQNEAQ (reference sequence). The CDR3 extends over 12 amino acids.

The J gene is TRBJ2-7, the V gene TRBV5-4, with D uncertain. Between the trimmed V and J ends, which lost 4 bases and 0 bases, there was a span of 11 bases. CDR1 is SGHNT, CDR2 YYREEE, per germline (reference sequence). The length of the CDR3 is 14 residues. The CDR3 here is CASSRTYGSYEQYF. CDR3 bases: TGTGCCAGCAGCCGGACGTACGGCTCCTACGAGCAGTACTTC.

The rearrangement joins TRBV7-8 to TRBJ2-1, with TRBD2 identical over 7 bases. Looked up from germline, CDR1 is SGHVS and CDR2 is FQNEAQ. The CDR3 spans 15 residues. V lost 3 bases and J lost 6; bases outside the gene matches: 8. The CDR3 sequence: CASSFGRTSLNEQFF. CDR3 sequence (DNA): TGTGCCAGCAGCTTCGGTCGGACTAGTCTCAATGAGCAGTTCTTC.

The CDR3 sequence is CASSGLAGMNIQYF. The CDR3 DNA reads as TGTGCCAGCAGTGGACTAGCGGGGATGAACATTCAGTACTTC. The J gene is TRBJ2-4, the V gene TRBV2; 11 positions match TRBD2. Germline V CDR1 and CDR2: SNHLY, FYNNEI. With 4 bases clipped from V and 7 bases from J, the junction kept 3 bases outside the gene matches. CDR3 length equals 14 residues.

The chain employs TRBV9 and TRBJ2-7; the match to TRBD2 covers 10 bases. Trimming took 2 bases from V and 2 from J; bases not matched to a gene: 4. Germline CDR1 and CDR2: SGDLS and YYNGEE. The CDR3 runs 15 residues. DNA of the CDR3: TGTGCCAGCAGCGTCGGGACTAGCGCTACCTACGAGCAGTACTTC. Its protein is CASSVGTSATYEQYF.

As DNA, the CDR3 is TGCAGTGCTAGAGGCCTTCTCAACCATGGGGATTCACCCCTCCACTTT. It is translated as CSARGLLNHGDSPLHF. V gene TRBV20-1 combines with J gene TRBJ1-6; D unclear. This CDR3 comprises 16 residues. The V gene's germline CDR1 is DFQATT and CDR2 SNEGSKA (reference sequence). The ends were cut back, 1 base at V and 8 bases at J, with 18 bases in the middle.

This clonotype was seen more than once but under ten times. V and J are TRBV6-1 and TRBJ1-1; D remains unclear. Germline CDR1 is MNHNS and CDR2 is SASEGT. Trimming pared 6 bases from V and 3 bases from J, leaving 5 bases between. The CDR3 totals 11 residues. The CDR3 sequence is CASRDYTEAFF. CDR3 sequence (DNA): TGTGCCAGCAGGGATTACACTGAAGCTTTCTTT.

In this sample, this clonotype turned up once. Germline is not matched at one junction end, which may reflect a read error. The chain joins TRBV2 to TRBJ1-6; unclear D gene. Germline lookup yields CDR1 SNHLY and CDR2 FYNNEI. The CDR3 loop spans 12 amino acids. CDR3 protein: CASSDYSSPLHF. The CDR3 DNA reads as TGTGCCAGCAGTGACTATAGTTCACCCCTCCACTTT.

The sample holds a few counts of this clonotype. This chain uses TRBV6-2 or TRBV6-3 with TRBJ2-7; tentatively, D is TRBD2 (5 bases). Germline lookup yields CDR1 MNHEY and CDR2 SVGEGT. The CDR3 totals 12 residues. V lost 2 bases and J lost 7, with 9 bases in between. This CDR3 is CASSYTKREQYF. CDR3 DNA: TGTGCCAGCAGTTACACAAAGCGGGAGCAGTACTTC.

There are a few counts of this clonotype. Here the CDR3 reads CASSYRREQYF. CDR3 nucleotide sequence: TGTGCCAGCAGTTATCGGCGCGAGCAGTACTTC. J is TRBJ2-7 and V is TRBV28, with D uncertain. The germline gives CDR1 MDHEN, CDR2 SYDVKM. The length of the CDR3 is 11 residues. V dropped 4 bases and J dropped 6 bases, with 7 bases sitting between them. The whole variable domain, remainder taken from reference TRBV28 and TRBJ2-7, is DVKVTQSSRYLVKRTGEKVFLECVQDMDHENMFWYRQDPGLGLRLIYFSYDVKMKEKGDIPEGYSVSREKKERFSLILESASTNQTSMYLCASSYRREQYFGPGTRLTVT.

The chain couples TRBV29-1 to TRBJ2-1; D may be TRBD2 (6 bases). This CDR3 is built from 14 residues. CDR1 SQVTM and CDR2 ANQGSEA come from the germline V gene. The V and J ends lost 7 bases and 2 bases respectively, with 15 bases between them. The CDR3 protein is CSAPGLGAYNEQFF. Here the CDR3 DNA reads TGCAGCGCCCCGGGACTGGGGGCCTACAATGAGCAGTTCTTC.

The chain joins TRBV13 to TRBJ2-7; perhaps D is TRBD1 or TRBD2 (5 bases each). Trimming cost V 2 bases and J 0 bases, with 14 bases left between them. The CDR3 sequence is 16 residues long. Germline CDR1 is PRHDT and CDR2 is FYEKMQ (reference sequence). In DNA, the CDR3 is TGTGCCAGCAGCTTAAGCCTAGGGGAGTTCTCCTACGAGCAGTACTTC. This encodes CASSLSLGEFSYEQYF. Full variable domain (missing parts from reference TRBV13 and TRBJ2-7): AAGVIQSPRHLIKEKRETATLKCYPIPRHDTVYWYQQGPGQDPQFLISFYEKMQSDKGSIPDRFSAQQFSDYHSELNMSSLELGDSALYFCASSLSLGEFSYEQYFGPGTRLTVT.

J is TRBJ1-5 and V is TRBV27; possible D gene TRBD1, 6 bases. CDR3 length equals 15 residues. Germline-derived CDR1 and CDR2 are MNHEY and SMNVEV (reference sequence). V gave up 4 bases and J gave up 3 bases, with 13 bases separating them. CDR3 loop: CASSWSTGLNQPQHF. CDR3 coding DNA: TGTGCCAGCAGTTGGTCGACAGGTCTCAATCAGCCCCAGCATTTT.

The chain employs TRBV29-1 and TRBJ2-1; perhaps TRBD2 as D (5 bases). CDR1 SQVTM and CDR2 ANQGSEA come from the germline V gene. The CDR3 consists of 13 residues. V dropped 2 bases and J dropped 3 bases, with 8 bases sitting between them. In nucleotides, the CDR3 is TGCAGCGTTGAATCCGGGAACTACAATGAGCAGTTCTTC. It yields the protein CSVESGNYNEQFF.